A single sample gave rise to the 13 T cell receptor beta chains below, sequenced in a study of T cells after yellow fever vaccination. TCRdb reprocessed the 5' RACE reads with MiXCR, giving one entry per CDR3 protein. The profile shows approximately 160,000 distinct CDR3 sequences, roughly 6.2% of them singletons. The specimen was CD4+ T cells sorted from PBMCs, collected on the day of the first yellow fever vaccination. The receptors originated from a man aged 18 to 30 who received the YFV17D yellow fever vaccine.

Only a few counts were recorded for this clonotype. J is TRBJ1-5 and V is TRBV18; 12 positions agree with TRBD1. The J segment lost 2 bases and the V segment lost 3 bases, leaving 5 bases of the junction unmatched. CDR3 length: 17 amino acids. The germline gives CDR1 KGHSH, CDR2 LQKENI. CDR3 bases: TGTGCCAGCTCACCTGGGACAGGGGGCAGGGGCAATCAGCCCCAGCATTTT. This sequence encodes CASSPGTGGRGNQPQHF. Full variable domain (rest looked up from reference TRBV18 and TRBJ1-5): NAGVMQNPRHLVRRRGQEARLRCSPMKGHSHVYWYRQLPEEGLKFMVYLQKENIIDESGMPKERFSAEFPKEGPSILRIQQVVRGDSAAYFCASSPGTGGRGNQPQHFGDGTRLSIL.

This clonotype was picked up many times. The genes are TRBV7-9 and TRBJ2-5; D is perhaps TRBD1 or TRBD2 (5 bases each). Germline V gene data show CDR1 as SEHNR and CDR2 as FQNEAQ (reference sequence). The CDR3 runs 14 residues. Trimming removed 5 bases from V and 4 bases from J, with 14 bases in between. CDR3 amino acids: CASSPPGLRETQYF. In DNA form, the CDR3 reads TGTGCCAGCAGCCCACCGGGGCTGAGAGAGACCCAGTACTTC. Full variable domain (remainder filled in from reference TRBV7-9 and TRBJ2-5): DTGVSQNPRHKITKRGQNVTFRCDPISEHNRLYWYRQTLGQGPEFLTYFQNEAQLEKSRLLSDRFSAERPKGSFSTLEIQRTEQGDSAMYLCASSPPGLRETQYFGPGTRLLVL.

The chain carries TRBV20-1 and TRBJ1-4; 11 positions match TRBD1. Germline loops: CDR1 DFQATT, CDR2 SNEGSKA (reference sequence). V lost 6 bases to trimming and J lost 7 bases; unmatched junction nucleotides: 7. This CDR3 spans 14 amino acids. The CDR3 here is CSAPDRGRSEKLFF. CDR3 DNA: TGCAGTGCACCGGACAGGGGGCGAAGTGAAAAACTGTTTTTT.

This clonotype was found many times. The chain recombines TRBV5-1 with TRBJ2-5, with D perhaps TRBD1 or TRBD2 (5 bases each). V lost 5 bases and J lost 3, with 17 bases in between. The germline V gene has CDR1 SGHRS and CDR2 YFSETQ. This CDR3 is 15 amino acids long. CDR3 residues: CASRPGTPRKETQYF. The DNA of the CDR3 is TGCGCCAGCAGGCCCGGGACCCCTCGCAAAGAGACCCAGTACTTC.

This clonotype has at least ten counts. This sequence joins TRBV11-2 and TRBJ2-4; 11 bases agree with TRBD2. The CDR3 has 15 amino acids. V was clipped by 2 bases and J by 6 bases; unmatched bases: 3. CDR1 SGHAT and CDR2 FQNNGV come from the germline V gene. The CDR3 region has the DNA TGTGCCAGCAGCTTATCCGGGACTAGCGGAAACATTCAGTACTTC. This sequence encodes CASSLSGTSGNIQYF.

The chain links TRBV7-2 to TRBJ1-6, with D uncertain. This CDR3 region has 14 residues. V was pared by 5 bases and J by 6 bases, with 11 bases between. Germline lookup yields CDR1 SGHTA and CDR2 FQGNSA. The CDR3 region has the DNA TGTGCCAGCAGCCGCCTAGACCCTAATTCACCCCTCCACTTT. This encodes CASSRLDPNSPLHF.

At least ten counts were recorded for this clonotype. CDR3 protein: CASSHGSSLTEKLFF. Here the CDR3 DNA reads TGTGCCAGCAGCCACGGATCTAGCCTGACTGAAAAACTGTTTTTT. The gene calls are TRBV9 and TRBJ1-4; no clear D gene. V lost 4 bases to trimming and J lost 7 bases, with 17 bases between them. This CDR3 is built from 15 residues. Germline V lookup: CDR1 SGDLS, CDR2 YYNGEE.

This clonotype was seen repeatedly, ten times or more. This rearrangement joins TRBV12-3 or TRBV12-4 to TRBJ2-3, with D possibly TRBD1 on 6 matching bases. The CDR3 is made up of 14 amino acids. Trimming removed 5 bases at V and 4 bases at J, with 13 bases between. Here the CDR3 DNA reads TGTGCCAGCAGTCATCCAGGGGTCCCAGATACGCAGTATTTT. Encoded protein: CASSHPGVPDTQYF.

The V and J genes are TRBV7-2 and TRBJ2-1; 8 nucleotides line up with TRBD2. The germline CDR1 and CDR2 sequences are SGHTA and FQGNSA. V shed 5 bases and J 6 bases; nucleotides not matched to a gene: 6. The CDR3 covers 14 residues. The CDR3 loop is CASSRGLVGNEQFF. The CDR3 DNA sequence: TGTGCCAGCAGCCGGGGACTAGTGGGCAATGAGCAGTTCTTC.

This clonotype was picked up many times. The V call is TRBV9, the J call TRBJ2-3; perhaps TRBD1 as D (6 bases). V dropped 1 base and J dropped 4 bases, with 13 bases sitting between them. Germline assignment: CDR1 SGDLS and CDR2 YYNGEE. The CDR3 has 15 amino acids. CDR3 sequence: CASSVNTGSPDTQYF. CDR3 sequence (DNA): TGTGCCAGCAGCGTAAACACAGGGAGTCCAGATACGCAGTATTTT.

This clonotype was seen once. A much larger clone lies a single base off, so this may be a read error. CDR3: CSVSSYSVSGYTF. Written as DNA, the CDR3 is TGCAGCGTCTCCTCCTACTCGGTCTCTGGCTACACCTTC. The rearrangement joins TRBV29-1 to TRBJ1-2; no definite D call. CDR3 length equals 13 residues. Germline CDR1 and CDR2: SQVTM and ANQGSEA. V lost 6 bases, J lost 7 bases, and 18 bases lay in between.

This clonotype was picked up a small number of times. The chain employs TRBV11-2 and TRBJ2-7; TRBD1 matches at 7 bases. The CDR3 is 14 amino acids. Germline values: CDR1 SGHAT, CDR2 FQNNGV. Trimming cost V 4 bases and J 2 bases; bases outside gene matches: 5. CDR3 coding DNA: TGTGCCAGCAGCTGGTCCGACAGGGCCTACGAGCAGTACTTC. This gives the protein CASSWSDRAYEQYF.

CDR3 in DNA: TGTGCCAGGGGCTCCGGGGGTGCCAATGAGCAGTTCTTC. Its translation: CARGSGGANEQFF. V usage is TRBV5-2 and J usage is TRBJ2-1; the table gives TRBD1 as D, unverified against the DNA. TRBV5-2 is noted as a pseudogene. CDR3 size: 13 residues.